This passage covers 27 T cell receptor beta chains from one sample sequenced in a study of blood T cells in healthy people across ages. Sample-barcoded 5' priming and a J-beta primer mix drove a second PCR of about 6 to 11 cycles. In TCRdb, the 5' RACE reads were re-called with MiXCR into one record per CDR3 protein. The table lists 980,000 or so distinct CDR3 sequences, about 48% of them singletons. Sequenced input: blood. Receptors originate from a man between 25 and 39 years old in good health.

This chain connects TRBV7-2 to TRBJ2-1; 9 bases map to TRBD2. CDR3 length: 15 amino acids. Germline V gene data show CDR1 as SGHTA and CDR2 as FQGNSA. Trimming took 1 base from V and 10 from J; bases not matched to a gene: 8. Written as DNA, the CDR3 is TGTGCCAGCAGCTTAGATGTAGCGGGGGCCCGGGAGCAGTTCTTC. This sequence encodes CASSLDVAGAREQFF.

This clonotype appeared a few times. The chain is built from TRBV24-1 and TRBJ1-5; D is unresolved. V was clipped by 7 bases and J by 4 bases, with 7 bases between them. Germline CDR1 reads KGHDR; CDR2 reads SFDVKD. The CDR3 contains 12 residues. This CDR3 reads CATSDPNQPQHF. The CDR3 region has the DNA TGTGCCACCAGCGACCCAAATCAGCCCCAGCATTTT.

This clonotype was recorded a few times. CDR3 in amino acids: CASSVDPQSSYEQYF. For the CDR3, the DNA is TGTGCCAGCAGCGTAGACCCCCAGAGCTCCTACGAGCAGTACTTC. The chain is built from TRBV9 and TRBJ2-7; D remains unclear. V was clipped by 0 bases and J by 0 bases, with 10 bases between them. This CDR3 comprises 15 residues. From germline, CDR1 is SGDLS and CDR2 YYNGEE.

This clonotype appeared a few times. V and J are TRBV27 and TRBJ2-7, with 8 positions matching TRBD1. V gave up 6 bases and J gave up 2 bases; unmatched junction bases: 9. CDR3 length: 15 residues. Germline V gene data show CDR1 as MNHEY and CDR2 as SMNVEV (reference sequence). Here the CDR3 reads CASRYRTGLPYEQYF. The CDR3 DNA reads as TGTGCCAGCAGATACAGGACAGGGCTCCCCTACGAGCAGTACTTC.

The chain carries TRBV7-2 and TRBJ2-3; D is unclear. The length of the CDR3 is 14 residues. The germline V gene has CDR1 SGHTA and CDR2 FQGNSA. V lost 4 bases and J 2 bases, leaving 10 bases between the germline ends. DNA of the CDR3: TGTGCCAGCAGCTCAGACTGGACCACAGATACGCAGTATTTT. It encodes CASSSDWTTDTQYF. Full variable domain (rest looked up from reference TRBV7-2 and TRBJ2-3): GAGVSQSPSNKVTEKGKDVELRCDPISGHTALYWYRQSLGQGLEFLIYFQGNSAPDKSGLPSDRFSAERTGGSVSTLTIQRTQQEDSAVYLCASSSDWTTDTQYFGPGTRLTVL.

As concerns this clonotype: A read error may produce the germline difference seen at one junction end. The chain employs TRBV6-5 and TRBJ2-1; a possible D gene is TRBD2 (5 bases). This CDR3 contains 14 residues. Germline loops: CDR1 MNHEY, CDR2 SVGAGI. The DNA for the CDR3 is TGTGGCAGCGCCGCGATAGCGTCCTACAATGAGCAGTTCTTC. Its translation: CGSAAIASYNEQFF.

This clonotype showed up just once. The chain has TRBV6-2 or TRBV6-3 and TRBJ2-5; D is perhaps TRBD1 (6 bases). The CDR3 totals 15 residues. In germline, CDR1 is MNHEY, CDR2 SVGEGT. Between the trimmed V and J ends, which lost 5 bases and 11 bases, there was a span of 24 bases. The CDR3 is CASSLWDKDPRGQYF. CDR3 DNA: TGTGCCAGCAGTCTTTGGGACAAGGATCCTCGCGGGCAGTACTTC.

The V and J genes are TRBV29-1 and TRBJ2-1; 7 bases fit TRBD1. Germline CDR1 SQVTM, CDR2 ANQGSEA. The CDR3 spans 12 residues. J gave up 10 bases and V 7 bases, and 10 bases lay outside the gene matches. This chain's CDR3 is CSARDSPYEQFF. In DNA, the CDR3 is TGCAGCGCCCGGGACAGCCCCTACGAGCAGTTCTTC.

There are a few counts of this clonotype. This chain links TRBV11-2 with TRBJ2-5; D not resolved. The CDR3 covers 14 residues. V was clipped by 4 bases and J by 3 bases, with 12 bases between them. The germline gives CDR1 SGHAT, CDR2 FQNNGV. The CDR3 spells CASSSPLLKETQYF. CDR3 coding DNA: TGTGCCAGCAGCTCTCCACTGCTGAAAGAGACCCAGTACTTC.

This clonotype occurred once. V and J are TRBV20-1 and TRBJ2-1; 7 bases are shared with TRBD2. The CDR3 is 15 amino acids. Germline V gene lookup returns CDR1 DFQATT and CDR2 SNEGSKA (reference sequence). After removal of 2 bases from V and 1 base from J, the junction contained 5 bases not matched to a gene. CDR3 bases: TGCAGTGCTAGAATGAGCGGGGAATCCTACAATGAGCAGTTCTTC. Translation gives CSARMSGESYNEQFF.

The V gene is TRBV20-1, the J gene TRBJ2-2; no clear D. V lost 6 bases and J 0 bases, leaving 17 bases between the germline ends. CDR1 DFQATT and CDR2 SNEGSKA come from the germline V gene (reference sequence). The CDR3 has 16 amino acids. The chain's CDR3 is CSATWTLGTNTGELFF. The CDR3 nucleotides are TGCAGTGCGACATGGACCCTAGGGACGAACACCGGGGAGCTGTTTTTT.

The chain employs TRBV7-2 and TRBJ2-7; unclear D gene. This CDR3 is 13 amino acids long. Trimming removed 5 bases from V and 1 base from J, with 9 bases in between. Germline V gene data show CDR1 as SGHTA and CDR2 as FQGNSA. The CDR3, as DNA: TGTGCCAGCAGCGGTATAGGATCCTACGAGCAGTACTTC. It encodes CASSGIGSYEQYF.

The chain carries TRBV2 and TRBJ2-1; no firm D call. The CDR3 is 11 residues long. The V end was cut by 8 bases, the J end by 4 bases, with 6 bases between. The germline V gene encodes CDR1 SNHLY and CDR2 FYNNEI. The CDR3 reads CASALYNEQFF. The CDR3, as DNA: TGTGCCAGCGCACTGTACAATGAGCAGTTCTTC.

J is TRBJ2-7 and V is TRBV9, with D hard to call. The germline V gene encodes CDR1 SGDLS and CDR2 YYNGEE. This CDR3 region has 14 residues. Trimming pared 0 bases from V and 2 bases from J, leaving 9 bases between. The CDR3 bases are TGTGCCAGCAGCGTAGGGGAATCCCCCTACGAGCAGTACTTC. As protein: CASSVGESPYEQYF.

This clonotype appeared a single time. The J gene is TRBJ1-2, the V gene TRBV2; D is perhaps TRBD1 (5 bases). Germline CDR1 reads SNHLY; CDR2 reads FYNNEI. There are 16 residues in the CDR3. Trimming stripped 5 bases from V and 2 bases from J, with 18 bases between. CDR3 sequence reads: CASSMLGRRVNYGYTF. The CDR3 coding sequence is TGTGCCAGCAGTATGTTAGGTCGCAGGGTGAACTATGGCTACACCTTC.

The CDR3 protein is CASNDQGTGELFF. As DNA, the CDR3 is TGTGCCAGCAATGATCAAGGGACCGGGGAGCTGTTTTTT. V gene TRBV2 combines with J gene TRBJ2-2, with D hard to call. From germline, CDR1 is SNHLY and CDR2 FYNNEI. Trimming removed 7 bases at V and 5 bases at J, with 11 bases between. This CDR3 region has 13 residues.

This sequence joins TRBV28 and TRBJ1-1, with D possibly TRBD1 on 5 matching bases. Germline assignment: CDR1 MDHEN and CDR2 SYDVKM. Trimming left V 6 bases short and J 3 bases short, with 11 bases between. The CDR3 loop spans 13 amino acids. CDR3 region: CASRTLGDTEAFF. CDR3 nucleotides: TGTGCCAGCAGGACCCTGGGGGACACTGAAGCTTTCTTT.

This chain connects TRBV6-5 to TRBJ1-2, with D uncertain. The germline V and J ends were trimmed by 5 bases and 5 bases, with 9 bases remaining between them. CDR3 size: 12 residues. Germline V gives CDR1 MNHEY, CDR2 SVGAGI. The CDR3 region has the DNA TGTGCCAGCAGTCAAGACTGGTATGGCTACACCTTC. This translates into CASSQDWYGYTF.

V is TRBV10-3 and J is TRBJ1-2; tentative D call: TRBD1 (5 bases). The germline V gene has CDR1 ENHRY and CDR2 SYGVKD. This CDR3 comprises 16 residues. Trimming cost V 7 bases and J 5 bases, with 23 bases left between them. The CDR3: CAITVHSYGALYGYTF. The DNA for the CDR3 is TGTGCCATCACGGTTCATTCGTATGGGGCATTATATGGCTACACCTTC.

CDR3 sequence (DNA): TGTGCCAGCAGCTTAGACGTAGAAGCAGATACGCAGTATTTT. It encodes CASSLDVEADTQYF. V and J are TRBV7-2 and TRBJ2-3; D ambiguous. The CDR3 covers 14 residues. The V gene's germline CDR1 is SGHTA and CDR2 FQGNSA. V gave up 1 base and J gave up 4 bases, with 9 bases separating them. Variable domain in full (rest from reference TRBV7-2 and TRBJ2-3): GAGVSQSPSNKVTEKGKDVELRCDPISGHTALYWYRQSLGQGLEFLIYFQGNSAPDKSGLPSDRFSAERTGGSVSTLTIQRTQQEDSAVYLCASSLDVEADTQYFGPGTRLTVL.

Written as DNA, the CDR3 is TGTGCCAGTAGTAGAGAGACGGACACCTACAATGAGCAGTTCTTC. Encoded protein: CASSRETDTYNEQFF. This chain uses TRBV19 with TRBJ2-1; tentatively, D is TRBD1 (5 bases). V dropped 4 bases and J dropped 2 bases, with 12 bases sitting between them. CDR1 and CDR2 (germline): LNHDA, SQIVND (reference sequence). The length of the CDR3 is 15 residues. Full variable domain (missing parts from reference TRBV19 and TRBJ2-1): DGGITQSPKYLFRKEGQNVTLSCEQNLNHDAMYWYRQDPGQGLRLIYYSQIVNDFQKGDIAEGYSVSREKKESFPLTVTSAQKNPTAFYLCASSRETDTYNEQFFGPGTRLTVL.

This clonotype was observed a few times. The genes are TRBV7-8 and TRBJ1-2; D not certain. The germline V gene has CDR1 SGHVS and CDR2 FQNEAQ. CDR3 length: 13 residues. The V and J ends lost 5 bases and 4 bases respectively, with 11 bases between them. The CDR3 DNA follows: TGTGCCAGCAGCGTCACAGAGGGCTATGGCTACACCTTC. Amino acids: CASSVTEGYGYTF.

This chain joins TRBV4-1 and TRBJ2-5, with D possibly being TRBD1 (5 bases). The J call may be mistaken, given a closer DNA end match to TRBJ2-7. The CDR3 loop spans 13 amino acids. Germline V CDR1 and CDR2: MGHRA, YSYEKL. The CDR3 spells CASSQADSSEQYF. The CDR3 DNA reads as TGCGCCAGCAGCCAAGCAGACAGCTCCGAGCAGTACTTC.

This clonotype was recorded at least ten times. CDR3 in amino acids: CASSLPPSGGGTANEQFF. CDR3 sequence (DNA): TGTGCCAGCAGCTTACCCCCGTCTGGCGGGGGGACCGCCAATGAGCAGTTCTTC. The chain carries TRBV7-9 and TRBJ2-1; 8 nucleotides align to TRBD2. CDR3 length: 18 residues. Unmatched junction bases numbered 15, after V lost 2 bases and J lost 6 bases. Germline V gives CDR1 SEHNR, CDR2 FQNEAQ (reference sequence).

This chain joins TRBV6-5 and TRBJ2-7; perhaps D is TRBD1 or TRBD2 (5 bases each). The CDR3 length is 16 residues. The V gene lost 2 bases and the J gene lost 5 bases, with 19 bases spanning the gap. Germline assignment: CDR1 MNHEY and CDR2 SVGAGI. The DNA of the CDR3 is TGTGCCAGCAGTTACGGGACCAGTGGGGCCGCCGACGAGCAGTACTTC. Its translation: CASSYGTSGAADEQYF.

This clonotype was counted a single time. The rearrangement uses TRBV7-8 and TRBJ1-1, with D possibly TRBD1 on 5 matching bases. This CDR3 has 14 amino acids. Germline-derived CDR1 and CDR2 are SGHVS and FQNEAQ. Trimming left V 1 base short and J 4 bases short, with 10 bases between. For the CDR3, the DNA is TGTGCCAGCAGCTTAGGCCCAGGGTCCACTGAAGCTTTCTTT. Translating it yields CASSLGPGSTEAFF.

This clonotype has just a few counts. The chain has TRBV12-3 or TRBV12-4 and TRBJ2-4, with TRBD1 as a possible D gene (5 bases). Near its end, the DNA agrees better with TRBJ2-7, so the J call may be wrong. The CDR3 sequence is 14 residues long. DNA for the CDR3: TGTGCCAGCAGTTTACCAGGGTTCGAGTACGAGCAGTACTTC. It specifies CASSLPGFEYEQYF.